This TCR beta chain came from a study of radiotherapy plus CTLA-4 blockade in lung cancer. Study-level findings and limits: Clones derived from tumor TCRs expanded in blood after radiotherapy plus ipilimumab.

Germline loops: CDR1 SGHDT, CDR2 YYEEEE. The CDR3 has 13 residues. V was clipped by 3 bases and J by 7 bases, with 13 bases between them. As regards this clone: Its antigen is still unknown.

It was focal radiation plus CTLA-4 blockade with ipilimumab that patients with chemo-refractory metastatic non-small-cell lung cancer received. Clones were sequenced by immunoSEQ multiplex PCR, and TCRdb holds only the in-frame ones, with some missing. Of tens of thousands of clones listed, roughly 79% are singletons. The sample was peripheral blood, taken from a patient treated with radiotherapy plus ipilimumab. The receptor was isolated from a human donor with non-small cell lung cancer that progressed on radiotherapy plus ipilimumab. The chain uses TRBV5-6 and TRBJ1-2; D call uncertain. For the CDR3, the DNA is TGTGCCAGCAGCTCCTTCGAAGGGATTGGCTACACCTTC. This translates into CASSSFEGIGYTF.